The 21 T cell receptor beta chains in this list originate from one sample, sequenced in a study of T cell responses to AZD1222 COVID-19 vaccine. The repertoire was sequenced with immunoSEQ multiplex PCR; TCRdb's copy has only in-frame clones and lacks some. The sample lists roughly 120,000 clones, over 75% seen once, with 3% to 4% in the top ten. The sample was peripheral blood, taken on day 0 of AZD1222 vaccination. These receptors all come from an adult in good health.

The chain uses TRBV3-1 (or the pseudogene TRBV3-2) and TRBJ2-3, with 8 nucleotides matching TRBD2. The germline V gene has CDR1 LGHDT and CDR2 YNNKEL (reference sequence). This CDR3 region has 16 residues. V dropped 4 bases and J dropped 5; count of bases not matched to a gene: 11. The CDR3 reads CASSRNRPGGVDTQYF. CDR3 bases: TGTGCCAGCAGCCGCAATAGACCCGGGGGGGTAGATACGCAGTATTTT.

The chain combines TRBV27 with TRBJ1-1; D might be TRBD1 (5 bases). The CDR3 length is 14 residues. Germline V gives CDR1 MNHEY, CDR2 SMNVEV (reference sequence). Trimming pared 1 base from V and 9 bases from J, leaving 15 bases between. The CDR3, as DNA: TGTGCCAGCAGTTTATTCGCTACCCGGGGGAAAGCTTTCTTT. Its protein is CASSLFATRGKAFF.

The chain joins TRBV18 to TRBJ1-5; 7 nucleotides align to TRBD1. Germline V gene sequence: CDR1 KGHSH, CDR2 LQKENI. This CDR3 region has 16 residues. V lost 6 bases, J lost 3 bases, and 11 bases stayed unmatched. The CDR3 sequence is CASSPQIGTDNQPQHF. The CDR3 DNA reads TGTGCCAGCTCGCCTCAGATCGGGACAGACAATCAGCCCCAGCATTTT.

This clone has ten or more counts. This chain links TRBV7-9 with TRBJ2-7; 7 nucleotides match TRBD1. Germline values: CDR1 SEHNR, CDR2 FQNEAQ (reference sequence). The CDR3 is made up of 15 amino acids. The V and J ends lost 6 bases and 2 bases, in that order; junction bases with no gene match: 10. This chain's CDR3 is CASSSAGTAPYEQYF. The CDR3, as DNA: TGTGCCAGCAGTTCAGCCGGGACAGCGCCCTACGAGCAGTACTTC.

The chain joins TRBV7-2 to TRBJ2-3; TRBD2 aligns across 8 bases. V lost 1 base and J lost 9; bases outside the gene matches: 9. Germline values: CDR1 SGHTA, CDR2 FQGNSA. This CDR3 is built from 15 residues. CDR3 residues: CASSLEVGGAGTQYF. CDR3 sequence (DNA): TGTGCCAGCAGCTTAGAAGTCGGGGGGGCCGGGACGCAGTATTTT. The whole variable domain, remainder taken from reference TRBV7-2 and TRBJ2-3, is GAGVSQSPSNKVTEKGKDVELRCDPISGHTALYWYRQSLGQGLEFLIYFQGNSAPDKSGLPSDRFSAERTGGSVSTLTIQRTQQEDSAVYLCASSLEVGGAGTQYFGPGTRLTVL.

V is TRBV6-5 and J is TRBJ1-2; 7 nucleotides line up with TRBD1. J gave up 4 bases and V 0 bases, and 8 bases lay outside the gene matches. The CDR3 extends over 16 amino acids. Germline V gives CDR1 MNHEY, CDR2 SVGAGI. The CDR3 DNA reads as TGTGCCAGCAGTTACTCAACAGGGGTTACGGGCTATGGCTACACCTTC. Its translation: CASSYSTGVTGYGYTF.

The genes are TRBV5-1 and TRBJ1-4, with D hard to call. Germline V gene lookup returns CDR1 SGHRS and CDR2 YFSETQ. The CDR3 is made up of 13 amino acids. Trimming left V 7 bases short and J 4 bases short, with 11 bases between. The CDR3 sequence: CASARGFNEKLFF. The CDR3, as DNA: TGCGCCAGCGCCCGTGGTTTTAATGAAAAACTGTTTTTT.

The chain employs TRBV19 and TRBJ1-2, with D uncertain. Trimming took off 5 bases at V and 6 bases at J, with 16 bases between the two ends. The length of the CDR3 is 14 residues. Germline lookup yields CDR1 LNHDA and CDR2 SQIVND (reference sequence). The chain's CDR3 is CASSPRDRSHGYTF. The CDR3 DNA reads TGTGCCAGTAGTCCAAGGGATCGGTCGCATGGCTACACCTTC.

J is TRBJ1-3 and V is TRBV10-3; D ambiguous. This CDR3 region has 14 residues. The V end lost 4 bases, the J end lost 1 base, and 8 bases lay between the germline ends. CDR1 is ENHRY, CDR2 SYGVKD, per germline. Here the CDR3 DNA reads TGTGCCATCAGTGTAAGGGAGTCTGGAAACACCATATATTTT. This sequence encodes CAISVRESGNTIYF.

V usage is TRBV15 and J usage is TRBJ2-1; 9 bases are shared with TRBD2. The CDR3 is 17 amino acids. CDR1 and CDR2 from the germline V gene are LNHNV and YYDKDF (reference sequence). After removal of 1 base from V and 2 bases from J, the junction contained 6 bases not matched to a gene. The CDR3 sequence is CATSRGASGDTYNEQFF. The CDR3 nucleotides are TGTGCCACCAGCAGAGGGGCTAGCGGGGACACCTACAATGAGCAGTTCTTC. The full variable domain, in which reference TRBV15 and TRBJ2-1 provide the parts outside the CDR3, is DAMVIQNPRYQVTQFGKPVTLSCSQTLNHNVMYWYQQKSSQAPKLLFHYYDKDFNNEADTPDNFQSRRPNTSFCFLDIRSPGLGDTAMYLCATSRGASGDTYNEQFFGPGTRLTVL.

This chain links TRBV18 with TRBJ1-6; D gene uncertain. Deletions cut 3 bases from V and 6 bases from J, with 12 bases between. The CDR3 contains 15 residues. The germline CDR1 and CDR2 sequences are KGHSH and LQKENI. The DNA for the CDR3 is TGTGCCAGCTCACCTCTAGGGCAGACTAATTCACCCCTCCACTTT. As protein: CASSPLGQTNSPLHF.

The chain joins TRBV5-6 to TRBJ1-1, with 7 bases lining up with TRBD1. CDR1 and CDR2 from the germline V gene are SGHDT and YYEEEE. The V gene end was trimmed by 3 bases and the J gene end by 5 bases; junction bases not matched to a gene: 10. This CDR3 is 15 amino acids long. The CDR3 DNA follows: TGTGCCAGCAGCTCCTCGGACAGGTTCGGGACTGAAGCTTTCTTT. It yields the protein CASSSSDRFGTEAFF.

The chain couples TRBV18 to TRBJ1-1, with D possibly TRBD1 on 6 matching bases. Germline-derived CDR1 and CDR2 are KGHSH and LQKENI. V was trimmed by 5 bases and J by 0 bases, leaving 16 bases between them. The CDR3 runs 16 residues. CDR3 amino acids: CASSDRLPGMNTEAFF. DNA of the CDR3: TGTGCCAGCTCAGACAGGCTTCCCGGCATGAACACTGAAGCTTTCTTT. Full variable domain (remainder filled in from reference TRBV18 and TRBJ1-1): NAGVMQNPRHLVRRRGQEARLRCSPMKGHSHVYWYRQLPEEGLKFMVYLQKENIIDESGMPKERFSAEFPKEGPSILRIQQVVRGDSAAYFCASSDRLPGMNTEAFFGQGTRLTVV.

The V and J genes are TRBV2 and TRBJ2-6, with 12 bases aligning to TRBD2. The CDR3 is 19 amino acids. Germline CDR1 and CDR2: SNHLY and FYNNEI. The trim removed 4 bases at V and 0 bases at J, leaving 7 bases unmatched. The CDR3 DNA reads as TGTGCCAGCAGTGCGACTAGCGGGGGCCCTATCTCTGGGGCCAACGTCCTGACTTTC. Its protein product is CASSATSGGPISGANVLTF.

This chain links TRBV7-2 with TRBJ1-3; D might be TRBD1 (5 bases). The germline gives CDR1 SGHTA, CDR2 FQGNSA. This CDR3 is built from 14 residues. Trimming shortened V by 5 bases and J by 4 bases, and 12 bases separated the two germline ends. CDR3 amino acids: CASSDRVSGNTIYF. The CDR3 DNA reads as TGTGCCAGCAGCGACAGAGTCTCAGGAAACACCATATATTTT.

The table lists this clone with a count of one. This rearrangement joins TRBV13 to TRBJ1-6; TRBD1 agrees at 11 bases. The V gene end was trimmed by 5 bases and the J gene end by 8 bases; junction bases not matched to a gene: 8. CDR1 is PRHDT, CDR2 FYEKMQ, per germline (reference sequence). This CDR3 comprises 16 residues. The CDR3 bases are TGTGCCAGCAGCCCCCGGGACAGGGGGTTGGATTCACCCCTCCACTTT. Protein product: CASSPRDRGLDSPLHF.

This clone was seen more than once but under ten times. The J gene is TRBJ2-7, the V gene TRBV27, with D hard to call. V lost 5 bases to trimming and J lost 0 bases, with 17 bases between them. Germline CDR1 and CDR2: MNHEY and SMNVEV (reference sequence). The CDR3 consists of 16 residues. CDR3 DNA sequence: TGTGCCAGCAGTCCGTACCTAGGCAGTAGCTCCTACGAGCAGTACTTC. It encodes CASSPYLGSSSYEQYF.

The chain is built from TRBV5-8 and TRBJ1-2; tentative D call: TRBD1 (5 bases). The V gene's germline CDR1 is SGHTS and CDR2 YDEGEE. This CDR3 spans 15 amino acids. The V and J ends lost 0 bases and 4 bases respectively, with 13 bases between them. The CDR3 DNA reads TGTGCCAGCAGCTTGGTGGTGGCAGGGACCTATGGCTACACCTTC. Translation gives CASSLVVAGTYGYTF.

The chain carries TRBV7-8 and TRBJ2-7, with unresolved D. Trimming removed 5 bases from V and 5 bases from J, with 22 bases in between. Germline V gene data show CDR1 as SGHVS and CDR2 as FQNEAQ. The CDR3 length is 16 residues. CDR3 in amino acids: CASSQSPKPGSHEQYF. CDR3 nucleotides: TGTGCCAGCAGCCAGAGCCCCAAACCGGGCAGCCACGAGCAGTACTTC.

V and J are TRBV12-3 or TRBV12-4 and TRBJ1-1; D is unresolved. Trimming took 5 bases from V and 4 from J, leaving 11 bases between them. The CDR3 runs 13 residues. As DNA, the CDR3 is TGTGCCAGCAGTCCAGGAAGGAGCACTGAAGCTTTCTTT. This encodes CASSPGRSTEAFF.

V usage is TRBV4-3 and J usage is TRBJ2-4; D might be TRBD1 (6 bases). Germline values: CDR1 LGHNA, CDR2 YSLEER. V was trimmed by 0 bases and J by 8 bases, leaving 20 bases between them. The CDR3 consists of 17 residues. CDR3 sequence: CASSQDGGLSGVDIQYF. CDR3 sequence (DNA): TGCGCCAGCAGCCAAGATGGGGGATTGTCAGGGGTTGACATTCAGTACTTC.